This T cell receptor beta chain was sequenced during a study of CD4 T cells in relation to SARS-CoV-2 and coronaviruses. Study-wide background: The negative reference was HIV-1 Nef peptide pool or peptide-free culture.

General observations from the study: Crossreactive clones expanded significantly less to SARS-CoV-2 than monoreactive clones.

Before the COVID-19 pandemic, during about 2010-2018, CD4+ T cells were taken from unexposed donors. CD4+ T cells were isolated from the cells after more than nine days of culture. Testing used SARS-CoV-2 S/N and four cold-coronavirus spikes on unexposed-donor CD4+ T cells, cells permitting. As regards this clone: Its matching antigen is unknown.

Some clones are missing from TCRdb's copy, which holds only in-frame ones; the method was immunoSEQ multiplex PCR. The table includes roughly 18,000 clones, around 77% detected once. Trimming cost V 6 bases and J 4 bases; bases outside gene matches: 7. The CDR3 covers 14 residues. The germline gives CDR1 SQVTM, CDR2 ANQGSEA. Sequencing was done on a sample of CD4+ T cells from PBMCs, cultured in vitro. The source of this sequence is a human donor in good health. The chain is built from TRBV29-1 and TRBJ1-1; 11 bases match TRBD1. The chain's CDR3 is CSVTGQGAPTEAFF. The CDR3, as DNA: TGCAGCGTAACCGGACAGGGGGCTCCCACTGAAGCTTTCTTT.